This TCR beta chain was identified during a study of technical replicates of blood from several donors (dated by TCRdb to 2016 to 2017). This clone is a singleton in its sample. Its cognate antigen has yet to be identified. Base qualities were left out, and no much larger clone turns up one base away. V trim: 2 bases; J trim: 1 base; unmatched bases: 7. The germline V gene (reference sequence) sets CDR1 to LNHDA and CDR2 to SQIVND. The CDR3 contains 16 residues, cysteine and phenylalanine counted. Just CDR3 DNA is preserved here, 48 bases in frame from base 1. The library was generated by the immunoSEQ multiplex PCR assay. TCRdb re-hosts the immuneACCESS table, in-frame sequences only. Its copies lack some clones; in the studies checked, an unresolved V gene accounts for under half of them, and the cause for the rest is not known. The sample yields about 53,000 clones; roughly 84% were counted once. The top ten hold approximately 5.9% of the sample.

The clonotype comes from a human donor in good health. Some clones in this sample may be carry-over from other donors' samples. The sequence links TRBV19 to TRBJ2-5; TRBD2 aligns with 7 central bases. The sample was PBMCs. At the DNA level, the sequence is TGTGCCAGTAGTATAACCCCGGGACTACCCCAAGAGACCCAGTACTTC. The translation is CASSITPGLPQETQYF.